Presented here are 25 T cell receptor beta chains from one specimen sequenced in a study of shared clonotypes between healthy human individuals. Profiling relied on immunoSEQ multiplex PCR, and the TCRdb table lists in-frame clones only, not all of them. The repertoire holds more than 1 million clones, with approximately 80% as singletons. The sequencing input was memory CD4+ T cells from PBMCs. Documented subset: CD45RA-negative fraction. Source of these receptors: a man aged 18 to 30 in good health. Some clones in this sample may be carry-over from other donors' samples.

V and J are TRBV29-1 and TRBJ2-4, with D possibly matching TRBD1 (5 bases). This CDR3 spans 12 amino acids. The germline V gene has CDR1 SQVTM and CDR2 ANQGSEA. V lost 5 bases and J 6 bases, leaving 11 bases between the germline ends. The DNA of the CDR3 is TGCAGCGTTCATGTCAGGGCAAACATTCAGTACTTC. Protein product: CSVHVRANIQYF.

The chain carries TRBV28 and TRBJ2-2; D remains unclear. Germline V CDR1 and CDR2: MDHEN, SYDVKM. Trimming removed 5 bases from V and 1 base from J, with 11 bases in between. This CDR3 spans 15 amino acids. The CDR3 nucleotides are TGTGCCAGCAGTCCCTTTTGGGTGAACACCGGGGAGCTGTTTTTT. Translated, it gives CASSPFWVNTGELFF.

This clone was detected once. The CDR3 is CASSPPFSFFNQPQHF. Here the CDR3 DNA reads TGTGCCAGCAGTCCGCCCTTTTCCTTTTTCAATCAGCCCCAGCATTTT. The V and J genes are TRBV28 and TRBJ1-5; D gene ambiguous. Trimming removed 5 bases at V and 3 bases at J, with 17 bases between. The length of the CDR3 is 16 residues. Germline loops: CDR1 MDHEN, CDR2 SYDVKM.

About this clone itself: Distinct nucleotide sequences in the sample also encode this CDR3. The rearrangement uses TRBV30 and TRBJ1-2; perhaps TRBD1 as D (5 bases). The CDR3 is 12 amino acids. CDR1 is GTSNPN and CDR2 is SVGIG in the germline V gene (reference sequence). V gave up 2 bases and J gave up 2 bases, with 6 bases separating them. This CDR3 reads CAWSWGNYGYTF. Written as DNA, the CDR3 is TGTGCCTGGAGTTGGGGGAACTATGGCTACACCTTC.

This clone was picked up a small number of times. This chain connects TRBV4-1 to TRBJ1-5; D uncertain. Germline assignment: CDR1 MGHRA and CDR2 YSYEKL. The CDR3 is 15 amino acids. With 1 base removed from V and 8 bases from J, the gap between germline ends came to 15 bases. The CDR3 here is CASSQGSGNTEPQHF. The CDR3 nucleotides read TGCGCCAGCAGCCAAGGTTCCGGGAATACGGAGCCCCAGCATTTT.

About this clone: This likely traces to a read error, being one base from a far larger clone. J is TRBJ2-7 and V is TRBV7-8; D is undetermined. V was shortened by 4 bases and J by 2 bases, with 3 bases between the two germline ends. The CDR3 is 11 amino acids. CDR1 and CDR2 from the germline V gene are SGHVS and FQNEAQ. The CDR3 bases are TGTGCCAGCAGCTCAACCTACGAGCAGTACTTC. Translated, it gives CASSSTYEQYF. Full variable domain (rest looked up from reference TRBV7-8 and TRBJ2-7): GAGVSQSPRYKVAKRGQDVALRCDPISGHVSLFWYQQALGQGPEFLTYFQNEAQLDKSGLPSDRFFAERPEGSVSTLKIQRTQQEDSAVYLCASSSTYEQYFGPGTRLTVT.

The V gene is TRBV10-3, the J gene TRBJ2-5, with D perhaps matching TRBD2 (7 bases). Germline-derived CDR1 and CDR2 are ENHRY and SYGVKD. V lost 2 bases and J lost 2, with 21 bases in between. The CDR3 is made up of 18 amino acids. In DNA form, the CDR3 reads TGTGCCATCAGTGAGCCTGCCCAAAGGGGGGGCTTGCAAGAGACCCAGTACTTC. Translated, it gives CAISEPAQRGGLQETQYF.

The chain is built from TRBV25-1 and TRBJ2-5; TRBD2 agrees at 8 bases. The J call could be wrong; TRBJ2-7 is a better fit for the DNA end. The length of the CDR3 is 15 residues. The germline V gene encodes CDR1 MGHDK and CDR2 SYGVNS. CDR3 sequence (DNA): TGTGCCAGCAGGCCCTCGGGAGGGGAGGCCTACGAGCAGTACTTC. Protein: CASRPSGGEAYEQYF.

The genes are TRBV4-3 and TRBJ2-5, with 10 positions matching TRBD2. Trimming removed 1 base from V and 4 bases from J; junction bases left unmatched: 3. The CDR3 runs 15 residues. The germline V gene has CDR1 LGHNA and CDR2 YSLEER. CDR3 bases: TGCGCCAGCAGCCAAGTTCTAGCGGGAGTAGAGACCCAGTACTTC. It specifies CASSQVLAGVETQYF.

The V call is TRBV6-5, the J call TRBJ2-1; D unclear. V dropped 5 bases and J dropped 3 bases, with 5 bases sitting between them. This CDR3 is 12 amino acids long. Germline V gene data show CDR1 as MNHEY and CDR2 as SVGAGI. The CDR3 DNA reads TGTGCCAGCAGTGGAAACTACAATGAGCAGTTCTTC. This gives the protein CASSGNYNEQFF.

The chain joins TRBV18 to TRBJ1-5, with D perhaps TRBD1 (5 bases). The CDR3 loop spans 15 amino acids. Trimming removed 0 bases from V and 1 base from J, with 7 bases in between. The V gene's germline CDR1 is KGHSH and CDR2 LQKENI. As DNA, the CDR3 is TGTGCCAGCTCACCACCAGGGGTGAGCAATCAGCCCCAGCATTTT. Encoded protein: CASSPPGVSNQPQHF.

This clone was recorded a few times. The chain joins TRBV2 to TRBJ1-4; D is ambiguous. Germline CDR1 is SNHLY and CDR2 is FYNNEI. The V gene lost 6 bases and the J gene lost 5 bases, with 4 bases spanning the gap. The length of the CDR3 is 11 residues. The CDR3 DNA reads as TGTGCCAGCAGAGCCAATGAAAAACTGTTTTTT. This translates into CASRANEKLFF.

As for this clone: The same CDR3 arises from other DNA sequences in this sample as well. The chain carries TRBV4-3 and TRBJ2-5; D not certain. The germline gives CDR1 LGHNA, CDR2 YSLEER. The CDR3 is 15 residues long. The V end was cut by 1 base, the J end by 2 bases, with 11 bases between. The CDR3 nucleotides read TGCGCCAGCAGCCAAGGAATTGGGTATCAAGAGACCCAGTACTTC. Amino acid sequence: CASSQGIGYQETQYF.

The chain combines TRBV28 with TRBJ2-3; D not resolved. The CDR3 spans 16 residues. Germline-derived CDR1 and CDR2 are MDHEN and SYDVKM. The V end lost 6 bases, the J end lost 1 base, and 17 bases lay between the germline ends. The CDR3 bases are TGTGCCAGCAGGACCGTTTGGGGTCGGGGCACAGATACGCAGTATTTT. Protein: CASRTVWGRGTDTQYF.

The chain combines TRBV5-6 with TRBJ2-5; no definite D call. The last part of the DNA fits TRBJ2-7 better; the J call may be wrong. CDR3 size: 13 residues. The germline gives CDR1 SGHDT, CDR2 YYEEEE. In DNA form, the CDR3 reads TGTGCCAGCAGCTTGGTAGGTTTTGCCGAGCAGTACTTC. Protein sequence: CASSLVGFAEQYF.

V and J are TRBV5-3 and TRBJ2-3; a possible D gene is TRBD2 (5 bases). TRBV5-3 is an ORF, with its function uncertain. The CDR3 runs to 19 residues. V was shortened by 4 bases and J by 2 bases, with 26 bases between the two germline ends. The CDR3 sequence: CARSRFCQRKRNPTDTQYF. The CDR3 bases are TGTGCCAGAAGCCGGTTTTGCCAGCGCAAGCGGAATCCCACAGATACGCAGTATTTT.

J is TRBJ1-6 and V is TRBV5-1; weak D call: TRBD1 (5 bases). This CDR3 spans 15 amino acids. Germline V gives CDR1 SGHRS, CDR2 YFSETQ. Trimming took off 4 bases at V and 6 bases at J, with 14 bases between the two ends. CDR3 nucleotide sequence: TGCGCCAGCAGCAGGACCGGGGACCTTAATTCACCCCTCCACTTT. Residues: CASSRTGDLNSPLHF.

This chain links TRBV29-1 with TRBJ1-3; D is uncertain. Germline-derived CDR1 and CDR2 are SQVTM and ANQGSEA. V shed 7 bases and J shed 2 bases, with 12 bases lying between them. This CDR3 contains 13 residues. This CDR3 is CSASLRAGNTIYF. In DNA, the CDR3 is TGCAGCGCTAGTTTGAGGGCTGGAAACACCATATATTTT.

Remarks on this clone: One end of the junction fails to match germline, which may point to a read error. The chain links TRBV28 to TRBJ1-2; D not certain. CDR3 size: 17 residues. Per germline, CDR1 MDHEN and CDR2 SYDVKM. CDR3 loop: CASSLARSPAINHGYTF. CDR3 sequence (DNA): TGTGCCAGCAGCTTAGCTCGGTCACCTGCTATTAACCATGGCTACACCTTC.

The chain couples TRBV5-1 to TRBJ2-1, with 8 positions matching TRBD2. The J segment lost 7 bases and the V segment lost 4 bases, leaving 13 bases of the junction unmatched. This CDR3 comprises 16 residues. Germline V lookup: CDR1 SGHRS, CDR2 YFSETQ. The CDR3 spells CASSNQLGLVSNEQFF. CDR3 coding DNA: TGCGCCAGCAGCAACCAGTTGGGACTAGTGTCAAATGAGCAGTTCTTC. The complete variable domain, with remaining parts taken from reference TRBV5-1 and TRBJ2-1, reads KAGVTQTPRYLIKTRGQQVTLSCSPISGHRSVSWYQQTPGQGLQFLFEYFSETQRNKGNFPGRFSGRQFSNSRSEMNVSTLELGDSALYLCASSNQLGLVSNEQFFGPGTRLTVL.

The chain recombines TRBV5-8 with TRBJ2-1, with 8 bases fitting TRBD1. V shed 4 bases and J 5 bases; nucleotides not matched to a gene: 5. Germline values: CDR1 SGHTS, CDR2 YDEGEE. The CDR3 covers 14 residues. For the CDR3, the DNA is TGTGCCAGCAGCGGAGGGGACAGGCACAATGAGCAGTTCTTC. Protein product: CASSGGDRHNEQFF.

The chain has TRBV5-1 and TRBJ1-2; TRBD1 agrees at 9 bases. This CDR3 contains 16 residues. CDR1 SGHRS and CDR2 YFSETQ come from the germline V gene. The V gene end was trimmed by 3 bases and the J gene end by 3 bases; junction bases not matched to a gene: 9. The CDR3 is CASSWDRWTGDYGYTF. CDR3 sequence (DNA): TGCGCCAGCAGCTGGGATAGGTGGACAGGGGACTATGGCTACACCTTC.

The chain carries TRBV6-4 and TRBJ1-1; D remains unclear. There are 13 residues in the CDR3. Germline V lookup: CDR1 MRHNA, CDR2 SNTAGT. V was shortened by 3 bases and J by 1 base, with 6 bases between the two germline ends. The CDR3 protein is CASSERRNTEAFF. The CDR3 bases are TGTGCCAGCAGTGAGCGGCGGAACACTGAAGCTTTCTTT.

The rearrangement joins TRBV10-3 to TRBJ1-2; perhaps TRBD1 as D (6 bases). This CDR3 spans 15 amino acids. CDR1 and CDR2 (germline): ENHRY, SYGVKD. V lost 3 bases and J 4 bases, leaving 15 bases between the germline ends. The CDR3 DNA sequence: TGTGCCATCAGTGATGGTTTACAGGGAGGCTATGGCTACACCTTC. It yields the protein CAISDGLQGGYGYTF.

The chain couples TRBV5-1 to TRBJ2-2; 8 bases agree with TRBD1. The CDR3 contains 13 residues. Germline CDR1 and CDR2: SGHRS and YFSETQ. J gave up 6 bases and V 5 bases, and 3 bases lay outside the gene matches. CDR3 residues: CASRTGEAGELFF. CDR3 nucleotide sequence: TGCGCCAGCAGGACAGGGGAGGCCGGGGAGCTGTTTTTT.